One sample yielded the 13 T cell receptor beta chains listed below, sequenced in a study of shared clonotypes between healthy human individuals. Some clones are missing from TCRdb's copy, which holds only in-frame ones; the method was immunoSEQ multiplex PCR. Of 600,000 to 800,000 clones listed, roughly 72% are singletons. The sequencing input was memory CD4+ T cells sorted from blood. Indicated subset: CD45RA-negative fraction. The receptor source for this set is a woman aged 25 to 39 in good health.

This chain connects TRBV20-1 to TRBJ2-4; no clear D gene. The V end was cut by 4 bases, the J end by 8 bases, with 9 bases between. CDR1 and CDR2 from the germline V gene are DFQATT and SNEGSKA (reference sequence). This CDR3 has 11 amino acids. The CDR3 DNA reads TGCAGTGCTACCCCGGCGGACATTCAGTACTTC. Translated: CSATPADIQYF.

This clone has more than one count but fewer than ten. This rearrangement joins TRBV5-1 to TRBJ2-3; 7 positions agree with TRBD2. The V gene end was trimmed by 3 bases and the J gene end by 9 bases; junction bases not matched to a gene: 4. The CDR3 contains 12 residues. Per germline, CDR1 SGHRS and CDR2 YFSETQ. For the CDR3, the DNA is TGCGCCAGCAGCTCGCTGCGGGAGACGCAGTATTTT. Residues: CASSSLRETQYF.

The genes are TRBV18 and TRBJ2-7; 8 bases are a match to TRBD2. This CDR3 is built from 14 residues. After removal of 1 base from V and 3 bases from J, the junction contained 2 bases not matched to a gene. CDR1 is KGHSH, CDR2 LQKENI, per germline. The CDR3 DNA reads TGTGCCAGCTCACCACAGCGGGAGTACTACGAGCAGTACTTC. The encoded protein is CASSPQREYYEQYF.

The genes are TRBV2 and TRBJ2-6; unclear D gene. Germline CDR1 reads SNHLY; CDR2 reads FYNNEI. This CDR3 contains 14 residues. V gave up 2 bases and J gave up 3 bases, with 5 bases separating them. CDR3 protein: CASSETGGANVLTF. As DNA, the CDR3 is TGTGCCAGCAGTGAAACGGGTGGGGCCAACGTCCTGACTTTC.

V gene TRBV19 combines with J gene TRBJ2-1; D is undetermined. CDR3 length equals 12 residues. V lost 3 bases and J 9 bases, leaving 9 bases between the germline ends. Germline CDR1 reads LNHDA; CDR2 reads SQIVND (reference sequence). The DNA of the CDR3 is TGTGCCAGTAGTATTTTAAAGGGTGAGCAGTTCTTC. Its protein is CASSILKGEQFF. The whole variable domain, filled in from reference TRBV19 and TRBJ2-1, reads DGGITQSPKYLFRKEGQNVTLSCEQNLNHDAMYWYRQDPGQGLRLIYYSQIVNDFQKGDIAEGYSVSREKKESFPLTVTSAQKNPTAFYLCASSILKGEQFFGPGTRLTVL.

The J gene is TRBJ2-7, the V gene TRBV5-1, with 9 bases matching TRBD2. Trimming removed 4 bases from V and 5 bases from J; junction bases left unmatched: 7. Germline V gene lookup returns CDR1 SGHRS and CDR2 YFSETQ. This CDR3 is built from 14 residues. CDR3 nucleotide sequence: TGCGCCAGCAGCCCCGGGACTAGCAACCACGAGCAGTACTTC. This codes for CASSPGTSNHEQYF.

The chain links TRBV9 to TRBJ2-7, with no clear D. This CDR3 spans 13 amino acids. V lost 5 bases to trimming and J lost 3 bases, with 12 bases between them. Germline-derived CDR1 and CDR2 are SGDLS and YYNGEE. As DNA, the CDR3 is TGTGCCAGCAGTAAGGGTTCGGGCTACGAGCAGTACTTC. This codes for CASSKGSGYEQYF.

The rearrangement joins TRBV28 to TRBJ1-1; possible D gene TRBD1, 6 bases. Germline values: CDR1 MDHEN, CDR2 SYDVKM. The V gene lost 5 bases and the J gene lost 3 bases, with 13 bases spanning the gap. The CDR3 length is 14 residues. CDR3 nucleotide sequence: TGTGCCAGCAGTCCGCTAGGGGGGCACACTGAAGCTTTCTTT. Its protein product is CASSPLGGHTEAFF.

This clone appeared a single time. V usage is TRBV5-4 and J usage is TRBJ2-5, with D maybe TRBD2 (6 bases). V was pared by 2 bases and J by 4 bases, with 12 bases between. The CDR3 length is 14 residues. CDR1 SGHNT and CDR2 YYREEE come from the germline V gene (reference sequence). In DNA form, the CDR3 reads TGTGCCAGCAGCTTTGGAGGGGTGGCAGAGACCCAGTACTTC. Translated: CASSFGGVAETQYF.

The gene calls are TRBV19 and TRBJ1-1; D perhaps matches TRBD1 (6 bases). CDR3 length equals 14 residues. CDR1 is LNHDA and CDR2 is SQIVND in the germline V gene (reference sequence). V was cut by 1 base and J by 7 bases, with 13 bases left in between. The chain's CDR3 is CASSIAQGLGEAFF. The CDR3 DNA is TGTGCCAGTAGTATAGCTCAGGGGTTGGGTGAAGCTTTCTTT.

This clone was recorded a few times. This rearrangement joins TRBV7-9 to TRBJ1-1; tentatively, D is TRBD1 (5 bases). Deletions cut 5 bases from V and 6 bases from J, with 16 bases between. This CDR3 is 14 amino acids long. The germline V gene encodes CDR1 SEHNR and CDR2 FQNEAQ (reference sequence). The CDR3 region has the DNA TGTGCCAGCAGCCCGACCGGGGGAGGGGCTGAAGCTTTCTTT. Its translation is CASSPTGGGAEAFF.

This chain links TRBV2 with TRBJ2-5; 7 bases align to TRBD1. The ends lost 8 bases at V and 0 bases at J; junction bases unmatched: 6. Germline CDR1 is SNHLY and CDR2 is FYNNEI. This CDR3 has 14 residues. CDR3 sequence: CASGMGQNQETQYF. The CDR3 DNA sequence: TGTGCCAGCGGGATGGGACAGAACCAAGAGACCCAGTACTTC.

The chain links TRBV10-3 to TRBJ2-7, with D unresolved. Between the trimmed V and J ends, which lost 5 bases and 0 bases, there was a span of 5 bases. Germline-derived CDR1 and CDR2 are ENHRY and SYGVKD. The CDR3 runs 12 residues. The CDR3 DNA reads TGTGCCATCAGTAACGGCTCCTACGAGCAGTACTTC. The encoded protein is CAISNGSYEQYF.